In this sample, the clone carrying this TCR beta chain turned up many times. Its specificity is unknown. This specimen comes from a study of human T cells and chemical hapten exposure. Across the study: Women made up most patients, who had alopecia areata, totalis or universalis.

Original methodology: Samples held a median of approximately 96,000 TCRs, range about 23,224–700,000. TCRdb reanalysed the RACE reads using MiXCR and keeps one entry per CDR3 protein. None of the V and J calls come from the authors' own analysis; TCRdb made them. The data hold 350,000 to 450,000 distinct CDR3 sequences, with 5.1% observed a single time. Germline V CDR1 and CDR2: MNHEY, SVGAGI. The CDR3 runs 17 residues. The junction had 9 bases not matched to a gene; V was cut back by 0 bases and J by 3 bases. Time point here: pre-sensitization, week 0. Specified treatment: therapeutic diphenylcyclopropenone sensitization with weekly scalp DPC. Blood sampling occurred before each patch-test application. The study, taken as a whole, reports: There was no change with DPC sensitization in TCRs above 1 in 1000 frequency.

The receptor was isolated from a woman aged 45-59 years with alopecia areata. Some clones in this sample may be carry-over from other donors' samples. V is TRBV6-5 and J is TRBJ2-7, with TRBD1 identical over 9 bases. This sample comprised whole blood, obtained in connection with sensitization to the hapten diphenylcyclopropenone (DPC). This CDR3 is CASSYSPGTGLYYEQYF. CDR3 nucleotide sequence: TGTGCCAGCAGTTACTCACCCGGGACAGGGCTATACTACGAGCAGTACTTC.